This is a list of T cell receptor beta chains from one sample in a study of OX40 agonist ivuxolimab in advanced cancers. The table came from immunoSEQ multiplex PCR; TCRdb's copy has only in-frame clones and leaves some out. The data show 20,000 to 25,000 clones, around 76% seen once. The sequences come from CD4+ or CD8+ T cells sorted from blood, collected in a trial of the OX40 agonist ivuxolimab. The receptors shown here come from an adult with an advanced solid tumor such as melanoma, head and neck, liver or kidney cancer. Each CDR3 is given with its conserved first and last residue. D genes are given only for firm matches. Size values are once, few and many counts, or a class for expanded clones, and some rows have none.

D gene: .; J gene: TRBJ1-2; V gene: TRBV19; clone size: .; CDR3 protein: CASSLSLGAGGYTF; CDR3 DNA: TGTGCCAGTAGTCTCTCTCTGGGGGCTGGGGGCTACACCTTC
D gene: .; J gene: TRBJ2-1; V gene: TRBV7-3; clone size: .; CDR3 protein: CASSPPRPRDLGNEQFF; CDR3 DNA: TGTGCCAGCAGCCCCCCGCGTCCCAGGGACCTTGGGAATGAGCAGTTCTTC
D gene: TRBD2; J gene: TRBJ2-7; V gene: TRBV10-1; clone size: .; CDR3 protein: CASPGLTYEQYF; CDR3 DNA: TGCGCCAGCCCGGGACTAACCTACGAGCAGTACTTC
D gene: TRBD2; J gene: TRBJ2-3; V gene: TRBV2; clone size: .; CDR3 protein: CASGGDLAGRGDTQYF; CDR3 DNA: TGTGCCAGCGGGGGTGATCTAGCGGGGAGGGGAGATACGCAGTATTTT
D gene: TRBD1; J gene: TRBJ1-5; V gene: TRBV5-6; clone size: .; CDR3 protein: CASSLGQGGDQPQHF; CDR3 DNA: TGTGCCAGCAGCTTGGGACAGGGGGGAGACCAGCCCCAGCATTTT
D gene: .; J gene: TRBJ2-1; V gene: TRBV7-2; clone size: few; CDR3 protein: CASSISRAGPYNEQFF; CDR3 DNA: TGTGCCAGCAGCATCTCTAGGGCTGGCCCCTACAATGAGCAGTTCTTC
D gene: TRBD2; J gene: TRBJ2-5; V gene: TRBV7-2; clone size: .; CDR3 protein: CASSSLAGTQETQYF; CDR3 DNA: TGTGCCAGCAGCTCCCTAGCGGGGACCCAAGAGACCCAGTACTTC
D gene: .; J gene: TRBJ1-4; V gene: TRBV15; clone size: once; CDR3 protein: CATKNQKGATNEKLFF; CDR3 DNA: TGTGCCACCAAAAACCAAAAGGGGGCAACTAATGAAAAACTGTTTTTT
D gene: .; J gene: TRBJ1-2; V gene: TRBV28; clone size: .; CDR3 protein: CASSLTEYGYTF; CDR3 DNA: TGTGCCAGCAGCCTTACAGAGTATGGCTACACCTTC
D gene: .; J gene: TRBJ2-5; V gene: TRBV6-1; clone size: .; CDR3 protein: CASRRFFGETQYF; CDR3 DNA: TGTGCCAGCAGACGATTTTTCGGAGAGACCCAGTACTTC